These T cell receptor beta chains were read from a single sample in a study of blood T cell repertoires in COVID-19. TCRdb keeps only in-frame clones here, not all; method: immunoSEQ multiplex PCR. The table includes just over 15,000 clones, about four fifths detected once. Specimen: peripheral blood. The receptor set was obtained from a human donor in a cohort sampled during active COVID-19. Each CDR3 is given with its conserved first and last residue. A D gene is named only where the DNA matches it firmly. Only part of the rows carry a size: once, few, many, or a class if the clone is expanded.

NA | NA | TRBJ1-5 | 14 | TRBV20-1 | TGCAGTGCTAGTAAGGGGGGGAGCAATCAGCCCCAGCATTTT | CSASKGGSNQPQHF
NA | NA | TRBJ2-5 | 12 | TRBV6-5 | TGTGCCAGCACCTCTTCGGGAGAGACCCAGTACTTC | CASTSSGETQYF
few | TRBD2 | TRBJ2-7 | 15 | TRBV6-6 | TGTGCCAGCAGTTACCTAGCGGGAGTGGGCTACGAGCAGTACTTC | CASSYLAGVGYEQYF
once | NA | TRBJ1-1 | 16 | TRBV5-1 | TGCGCCAGCAGCTTGGGCAGGGGCCGCCTATTCCCTGAAGCTTTCTTT | CASSLGRGRLFPEAFF
NA | NA | TRBJ1-4 | 15 | TRBV7-6 | TGTGCCAGCAGCGCCGGGGGGAGAACTAATGAAAAACTGTTTTTT | CASSAGGRTNEKLFF
NA | NA | TRBJ2-7 | 13 | TRBV15 | TGTGCCACCAGCAGGGACTACTCCTACGAGCAGTACTTC | CATSRDYSYEQYF
NA | NA | TRBJ2-1 | 13 | TRBV7-2 | TGTGCCAGCAGCTCATATAGCGGAAGTGAGCAGTTCTTC | CASSSYSGSEQFF
once | NA | TRBJ1-2 | 13 | TRBV7-9 | TGTGCCAGCAGCTCCCCGGGAGATTTGGGCTACACCTTC | CASSSPGDLGYTF
NA | NA | TRBJ2-2 | 15 | TRBV6-5 | TGTGCCAGCATTTGGGGGCAGGGGCGGACCGGGGAGCTGTTTTTT | CASIWGQGRTGELFF
NA | NA | TRBJ1-1 | 14 | TRBV18 | TGTGCCAGCTCACCGCAGGAGGGTTTCACTGAAGCTTTCTTT | CASSPQEGFTEAFF
NA | TRBD2 | TRBJ2-6 | 20 | TRBV6-2/TRBV6-3 | TGTGCCAGCAGTTACTCTTCTAGCGGGAGTGCTTTTGCTGGGGCCAACGTCCTGACTTTC | CASSYSSSGSAFAGANVLTF
NA | NA | TRBJ1-2 | 12 | TRBV5-6 | TGTGCCAGCAGCTTGCAGGGGATAATCTACACCTTC | CASSLQGIIYTF
NA | NA | TRBJ1-1 | 18 | TRBV28 | TGTGCCAGCAGTTTATTTTTTCGGACAGCTGTCGTGAACACTGAAGCTTTCTTT | CASSLFFRTAVVNTEAFF
NA | NA | TRBJ2-7 | 11 | TRBV5-6 | TGTGCCAGCAGCTTGTCCCGGGACACCCTCTTC | CASSLSRDTLF
NA | TRBD2 | TRBJ2-2 | 15 | TRBV3-1/TRBV3-2 | TGTGCCAGCCGAATTACTAGCGGGTCCACCGGGGAGCTGTTTTTT | CASRITSGSTGELFF
NA | TRBD1 | TRBJ1-6 | 16 | TRBV2 | TGTGCCAGCAGTACTACAGGGGCGACCTATAATTCACCCCTCCACTTT | CASSTTGATYNSPLHF
NA | NA | TRBJ1-2 | 13 | TRBV5-1 | TGCGCCAGCAGCTTGGACAGGGCCCGGGGCTACACCTTC | CASSLDRARGYTF
NA | TRBD2 | TRBJ2-1 | 17 | TRBV5-4 | TGTGCCAGCAGCTTGGGGGCTAGCGGGGCCTCCTACAATGAGCAGTTCTTC | CASSLGASGASYNEQFF
NA | NA | TRBJ1-4 | 15 | TRBV5-6 | TGTGCCAGCAGCTTGAATTCAGGGACTAATGAAAAACTGTTTTTT | CASSLNSGTNEKLFF
NA | NA | TRBJ2-3 | 15 | TRBV5-1 | TGCGCCAGCAGCCCGGAGTTAGCGGTCACAGATACGCAGTATTTT | CASSPELAVTDTQYF
NA | NA | TRBJ1-1 | 16 | TRBV6-6 | TGTGCCAGCAGTGGTGGGGGCGCGACTTTTAACACTGAAGCTTTCTTT | CASSGGGATFNTEAFF
few | NA | TRBJ2-1 | 12 | TRBV5-1 | TGCGCCAGCAGCAGCGGTTGGAATGAGCAGTTCTTC | CASSSGWNEQFF
few | NA | TRBJ2-5 | 15 | TRBV7-3 | TGTGCCAGCAGCTTGGGCCTCGGCCTCGGAGAGACCCAGTACTTC | CASSLGLGLGETQYF
NA | NA | TRBJ2-3 | 16 | TRBV24-1 | TGTGCCACCAGTGAGGATGGCCCGGAGAGCACAGATACGCAGTATTTT | CATSEDGPESTDTQYF
medium-sized | TRBD2 | TRBJ2-2 | 16 | TRBV11-3 | TGTGCCAGCAGGGATGGACTAGCGGGAGTATCCGGGGAGCTGTTTTTT | CASRDGLAGVSGELFF
few | TRBD1 | TRBJ2-7 | 15 | TRBV28 | TGTGCCAGCAGTTTATCGGACAGGGGATCCTTCGAGCAGTACTTC | CASSLSDRGSFEQYF
NA | NA | TRBJ1-4 | 13 | TRBV28 | TGTGCCAGCAGTTTTTCGGGGAATGAAAAACTGTTTTTT | CASSFSGNEKLFF
NA | NA | TRBJ1-1 | 13 | TRBV7-9 | TGTGCCAGCACCGAATCTGGAGTCACTGAAGCTTTCTTT | CASTESGVTEAFF
NA | NA | TRBJ1-2 | 13 | TRBV18 | TGTGCCAGCTCACCAGACAGTGACTATGGCTACACCTTC | CASSPDSDYGYTF
NA | TRBD2 | TRBJ2-2 | 17 | TRBV7-9 | TGTGCCAGCAGCTCACCGCCGGGGGGACCTAACACCGGGGAGCTGTTTTTT | CASSSPPGGPNTGELFF
once | NA | TRBJ1-2 | 13 | TRBV5-1 | TGCGCCAGCAGCTTAGACAGCTCCTATGGCTACACCTTC | CASSLDSSYGYTF
NA | NA | TRBJ1-5 | 16 | TRBV28 | TGTGCCAGCAGTTTAGTCGGGGGATTACACAATCAGCCCCAGCATTTT | CASSLVGGLHNQPQHF